The clone carrying this T cell receptor beta chain was seen once. This sample is drawn from a study of cytomegalovirus exposure and HLA in healthy donors. The CDR3 length is 13 residues. Trimming removed 4 bases at V and 4 bases at J, with 11 bases between. Germline loops: CDR1 SGHVS, CDR2 FQNEAQ. PCR involved 60 Vbeta and 13 Jbeta primers. Measured with immunoSEQ multiplex PCR; TCRdb has only the in-frame clones, and not every one. Of roughly 150,000 clones listed, 60% to 75% are singletons. Sequences were obtained from PBMCs. This clonotype originated in a man aged 30 to 45 in good health and CMV-seronegative. The rearrangement joins TRBV7-8 to TRBJ2-7; D possibly corresponds to TRBD2 (5 bases). The CDR3 reads CASSSYGIYEQYF. The CDR3 bases are TGTGCCAGCAGCTCCTACGGGATATACGAGCAGTACTTC.